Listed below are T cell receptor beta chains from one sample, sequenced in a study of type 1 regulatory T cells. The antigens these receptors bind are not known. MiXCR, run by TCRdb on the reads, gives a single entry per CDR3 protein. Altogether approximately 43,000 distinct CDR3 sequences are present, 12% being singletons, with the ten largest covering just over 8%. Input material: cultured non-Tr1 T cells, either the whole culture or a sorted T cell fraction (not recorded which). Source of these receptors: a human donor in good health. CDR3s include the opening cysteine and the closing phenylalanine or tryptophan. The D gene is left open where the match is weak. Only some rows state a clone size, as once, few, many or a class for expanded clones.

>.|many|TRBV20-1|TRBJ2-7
TGCAGTGCTAGAGCCCCGAGGCCCCCCTACGAGCAGTACTTC
CSARAPRPPYEQYF
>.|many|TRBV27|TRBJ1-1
TGTGCCAGCAACGTTAGACCAATGAACACTGAAGCTTTCTTT
CASNVRPMNTEAFF
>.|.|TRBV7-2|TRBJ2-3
TGTGCCAGCAGCCCCCCAGGCCTAGCAGATACGCAGTATTTT
CASSPPGLADTQYF
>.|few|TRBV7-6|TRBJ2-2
TGTGCCAGCAGCTTAGCGGCTGGGGGCCCGAACACCGGGGAGCTGTTTTTT
CASSLAAGGPNTGELFF
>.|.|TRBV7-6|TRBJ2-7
TGTGCCAGCAGCTTAAACCCCGGTTGGTACGAGCAGTACTTC
CASSLNPGWYEQYF
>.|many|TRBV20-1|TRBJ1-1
TGCAGTGCTAGGGGGGGGCTGGGGAACACTGAAGCTTTCTTT
CSARGGLGNTEAFF
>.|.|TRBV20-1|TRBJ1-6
TGCAGTGTGGAGAGCTCCTATAATTCACCCCTCCACTTT
CSVESSYNSPLHF
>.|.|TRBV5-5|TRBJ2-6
TGTGCCAGCAGCTTGGTCGGCAGGGGTGAGTCTGGGGCCAACGTCCTGACTTTC
CASSLVGRGESGANVLTF
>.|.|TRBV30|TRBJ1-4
TGTGCCTGGAGTATTCGAGAAAAACTGTTTTTT
CAWSIREKLFF
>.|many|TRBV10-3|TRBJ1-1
TGTGCCTCCTGCGAGGGAACCACTGAAGCTTTCTTT
CASCEGTTEAFF
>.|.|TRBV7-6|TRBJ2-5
TGTGCCAGCAGCTGGGGACACTCGTACCAAGAGACCCAGTACTTC
CASSWGHSYQETQYF
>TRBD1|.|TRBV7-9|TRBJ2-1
TGTGCCAGCAGCTTAGACAGGGGTGAAGATGAGCAGTTCTTC
CASSLDRGEDEQFF
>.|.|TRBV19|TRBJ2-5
TGTGCCAGTAGTATAGGGGGGGAAGAGACCCAGTACTTC
CASSIGGEETQYF
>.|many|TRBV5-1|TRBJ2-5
TGCGCCAGCAGCTTGGAATACCAAGAGACCCAGTACTTC
CASSLEYQETQYF
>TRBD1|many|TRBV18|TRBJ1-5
TGTGCCAGCTCAAGGACAGGGGAGGCTCAGCCCCAGCATTTT
CASSRTGEAQPQHF
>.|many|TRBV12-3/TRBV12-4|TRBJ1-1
TGTGCCAGCAGTTTCGGGGGGGTCACTGAAGCTTTCTTT
CASSFGGVTEAFF
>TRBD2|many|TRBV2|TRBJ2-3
TGTGCCAGCAGACCGGGACTAAGCACAGATACGCAGTATTTT
CASRPGLSTDTQYF
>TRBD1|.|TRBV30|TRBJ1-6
TGTGCCTGGAGTTCCGGGACAGACCTTTCACCCCTCCACTTT
CAWSSGTDLSPLHF
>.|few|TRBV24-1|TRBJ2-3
TGTGCCACCGTCGGGGGCGCGTCGGATACGCAGTATTTT
CATVGGASDTQYF
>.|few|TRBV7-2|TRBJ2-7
TGTGCCAGCAGCCTCGGGGACGGTCCCTACGAGCAGTACTTC
CASSLGDGPYEQYF
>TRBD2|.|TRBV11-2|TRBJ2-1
TGTGCCAGCACCCTCGGCGGGAGTTCGATCAATGAGCAGTTCTTC
CASTLGGSSINEQFF
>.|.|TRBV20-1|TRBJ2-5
TGCAGTGCTAGGAGGGAGACCCAGTACTTC
CSARRETQYF
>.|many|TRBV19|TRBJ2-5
TGTGCCAGTAGTATTTCCAGGGATGAGACCCAGTACTTC
CASSISRDETQYF
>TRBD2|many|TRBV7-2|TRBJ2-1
TGTGCCAGCAGCTTGACTAGCGAGCCCTACAATGAGCAGTTCTTC
CASSLTSEPYNEQFF
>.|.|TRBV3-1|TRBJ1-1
TGTGCCAGCAGCCACCACAACACTGAAGCTTTCTTT
CASSHHNTEAFF
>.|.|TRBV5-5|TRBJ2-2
TGTGCCAGCACCAGGGTCGGCGGTTGGACTATAACCGGGGAGCTGTTTTTT
CASTRVGGWTITGELFF
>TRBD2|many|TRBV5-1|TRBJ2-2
TGCGCCAGCAGCTTGAAATTCCTAGCGGGAGGCCGTAGCACCGGGGAGCTGTTTTTT
CASSLKFLAGGRSTGELFF
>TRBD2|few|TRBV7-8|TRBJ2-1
TGTGCCAGCAGCTTATGGGCTAGCGGGGCCACCTCCTACAATGAGCAGTTCTTC
CASSLWASGATSYNEQFF
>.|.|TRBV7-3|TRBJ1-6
TGTGCCAGCAGCTTAGGAGGGTTTGATAATTCACCCCTCCACTTT
CASSLGGFDNSPLHF
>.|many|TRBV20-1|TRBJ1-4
TGCAGTGGCCACAGCGCAACTAATGAAAAACTGTTTTTT
CSGHSATNEKLFF
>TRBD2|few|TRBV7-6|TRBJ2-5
TGTGCCAGCAGTTCTCCTAGCGGGAGCAGTGTAGAGACCCAGTACTTC
CASSSPSGSSVETQYF
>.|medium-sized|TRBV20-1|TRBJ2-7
TGCAGTGCTAGTTTGGGACCACTCGAGCAGTACTTC
CSASLGPLEQYF
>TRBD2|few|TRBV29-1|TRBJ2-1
TGCAGCGTCGGGACTAGCAGCCAACATGAGCAGTTCTTC
CSVGTSSQHEQFF
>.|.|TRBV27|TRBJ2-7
TGTGCCAGCAGTCCCGGGTTGTTGGGGGGGCTATCCTACGGGCAGTACTTC
CASSPGLLGGLSYGQYF
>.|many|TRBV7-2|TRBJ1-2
TGTGCCAGCAGTACCGACGCAAGCTATGGCTACACCTTC
CASSTDASYGYTF
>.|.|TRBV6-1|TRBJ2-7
TGTGCCAGCAGTGCATCCAGACAGGCCTCCTACGAGCAGTACTTC
CASSASRQASYEQYF
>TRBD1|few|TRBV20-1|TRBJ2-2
TGCAGTGCCGGGACAGCCCAGAACACCGGGGAGCTGTTTTTT
CSAGTAQNTGELFF
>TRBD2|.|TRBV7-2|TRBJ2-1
TGTGCCAGCAGCCGGACTAGCGGGCTGTATGAGCAGTCCTTC
CASSRTSGLYEQSF
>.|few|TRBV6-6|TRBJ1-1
TGTGCCAGCAGTTACTCCAAGGCGGTGAACACTGAAGCTTTCTTT
CASSYSKAVNTEAFF
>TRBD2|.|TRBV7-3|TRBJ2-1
TGTGCCAGCAGCTTGCTGAGAACTAGCGGGAGGGCCAATGAGCAGTTCTTC
CASSLLRTSGRANEQFF
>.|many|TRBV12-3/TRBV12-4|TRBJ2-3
TGTGCCAGCCGGAGAGCAGATACGCAGTATTTT
CASRRADTQYF
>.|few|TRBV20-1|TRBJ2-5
TGCAGTGCTCCCGCGGCAGGGAGACAAGAGACCCAGTACTTC
CSAPAAGRQETQYF
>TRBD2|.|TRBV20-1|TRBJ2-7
TGCAGTGCTACCAATGCGGCGGGAGTCTACTACGAGCAGTACTTC
CSATNAAGVYYEQYF
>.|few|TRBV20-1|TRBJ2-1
TGCAGTGCTTCCAACGTGGGGAATGAGCAGTTCTTC
CSASNVGNEQFF
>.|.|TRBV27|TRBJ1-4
TGTGCCAGCAGAGTGTATGGAGGTGAAAAACTGTTTTTT
CASRVYGGEKLFF
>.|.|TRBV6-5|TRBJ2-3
TGTGCCAGCAGTTCTCACGGCGATACGCAGTATTTT
CASSSHGDTQYF
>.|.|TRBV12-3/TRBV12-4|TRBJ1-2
TGTGCCAGCAGTTTTTCTGGGAGTAACTATGGCTACACCTTC
CASSFSGSNYGYTF
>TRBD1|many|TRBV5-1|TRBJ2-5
TGCGCCAGCAGCACGGACAGGGTGATGGGGACCCAGTACTTC
CASSTDRVMGTQYF
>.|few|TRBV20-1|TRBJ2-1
TGCAGTGCTAGAGATCGAAGGGACTCTGTATTCAATGAGCAGTTCTTC
CSARDRRDSVFNEQFF
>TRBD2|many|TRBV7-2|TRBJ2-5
TGTGCCAGCAGCTTAGTTCTCACGGCTAGCGGGCAAGAGACCCAGTACTTC
CASSLVLTASGQETQYF
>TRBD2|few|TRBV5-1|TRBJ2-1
TGCGCCAGCAGCTCGACTAGCCGGGATGAGCAGTTCTTC
CASSSTSRDEQFF
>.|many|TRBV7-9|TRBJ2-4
TGTGCCAGCAGCTTAGGAAATGAGGGATGGCACATTCAGTACTTC
CASSLGNEGWHIQYF